This T cell receptor beta chain stems from a study of tumor-infiltrating lymphocytes in localized non-small cell lung cancer. For the study at large: Several tumor histologies, both smoking statuses, and some post-neoadjuvant chemotherapy samples were included.

Study results and caveats: Available tissue quantity limited TCR sequencing to a patient subset.

V trimming: 3 bases; J trimming: 4 bases; junction bases outside the gene matches: 9. Germline-derived CDR1 and CDR2 are SGHNT and YYREEE (reference sequence). The CDR3 covers 15 residues. Sequencing was performed with immunoSEQ multiplex PCR; in TCRdb, only in-frame clones are kept and a portion is missing. The sample has 13,000 or so clones, 66% seen once. The count of this clone is one. The antigen remains undetermined. Material for sequencing was lung tumor tissue. V is TRBV5-4 and J is TRBJ2-7, with TRBD1 matching over 8 bases. This receptor was obtained from a human donor with non-small cell lung cancer. The CDR3 coding sequence is TGTGCCAGCAGCTCTCCGGGACAGGCCGCATACGAGCAGTACTTC. Its translation: CASSSPGQAAYEQYF.